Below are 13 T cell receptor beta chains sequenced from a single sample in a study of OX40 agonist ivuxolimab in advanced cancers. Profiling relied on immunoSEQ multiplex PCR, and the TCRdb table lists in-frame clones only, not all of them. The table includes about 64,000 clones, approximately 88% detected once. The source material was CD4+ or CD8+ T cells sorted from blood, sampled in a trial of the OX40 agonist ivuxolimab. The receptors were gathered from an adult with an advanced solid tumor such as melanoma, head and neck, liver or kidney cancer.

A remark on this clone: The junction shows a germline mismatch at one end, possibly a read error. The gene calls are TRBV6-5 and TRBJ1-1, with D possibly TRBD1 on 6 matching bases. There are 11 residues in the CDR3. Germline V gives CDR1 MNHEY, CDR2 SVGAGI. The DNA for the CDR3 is TGTGCCAGCACTCGGGACACCAGTTCAAGCTTT. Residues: CASTRDTSSSF.

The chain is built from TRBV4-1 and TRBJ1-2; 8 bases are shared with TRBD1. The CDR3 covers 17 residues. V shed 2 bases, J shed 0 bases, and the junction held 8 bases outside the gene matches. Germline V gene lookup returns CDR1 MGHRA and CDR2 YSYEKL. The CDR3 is CASSQRTGSRANYGYTF. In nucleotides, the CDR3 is TGCGCCAGCAGCCAAAGGACAGGGAGTAGGGCTAACTATGGCTACACCTTC.

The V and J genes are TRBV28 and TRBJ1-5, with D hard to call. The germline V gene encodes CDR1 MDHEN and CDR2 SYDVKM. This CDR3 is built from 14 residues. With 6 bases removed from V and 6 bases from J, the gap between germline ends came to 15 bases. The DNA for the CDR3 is TGTGCCAGCAGCCCCGGACCAGCGGGTCAGCCCCAGCATTTT. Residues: CASSPGPAGQPQHF.

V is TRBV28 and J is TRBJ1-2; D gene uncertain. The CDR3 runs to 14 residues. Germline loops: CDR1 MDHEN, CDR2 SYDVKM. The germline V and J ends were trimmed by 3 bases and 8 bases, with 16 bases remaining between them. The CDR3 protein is CASSFLVAGQGYTF. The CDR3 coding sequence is TGTGCCAGCAGTTTTCTTGTGGCAGGCCAAGGCTACACCTTC.

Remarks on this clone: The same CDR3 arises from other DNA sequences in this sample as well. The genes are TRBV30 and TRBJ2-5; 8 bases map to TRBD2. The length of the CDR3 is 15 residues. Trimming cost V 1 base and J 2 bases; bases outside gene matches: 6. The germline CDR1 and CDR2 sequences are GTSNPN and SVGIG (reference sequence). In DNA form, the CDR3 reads TGTGCCTGGAGTGGAGGGAGCGGGGGACAAGAGACCCAGTACTTC. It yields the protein CAWSGGSGGQETQYF.

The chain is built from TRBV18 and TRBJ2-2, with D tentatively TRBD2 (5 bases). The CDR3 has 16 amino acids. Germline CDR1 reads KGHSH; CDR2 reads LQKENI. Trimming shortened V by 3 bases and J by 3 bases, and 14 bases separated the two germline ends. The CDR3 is CASSPRRAGDTGELFF. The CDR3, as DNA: TGTGCCAGCTCACCCCGACGAGCCGGGGACACCGGGGAGCTGTTTTTT.

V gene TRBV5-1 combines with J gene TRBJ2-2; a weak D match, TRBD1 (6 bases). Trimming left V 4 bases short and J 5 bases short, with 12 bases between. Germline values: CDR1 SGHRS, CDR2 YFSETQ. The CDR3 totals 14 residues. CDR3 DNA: TGCGCCAGCAGCGCACAGGGTCAGACCGGGGAGCTGTTTTTT. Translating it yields CASSAQGQTGELFF.

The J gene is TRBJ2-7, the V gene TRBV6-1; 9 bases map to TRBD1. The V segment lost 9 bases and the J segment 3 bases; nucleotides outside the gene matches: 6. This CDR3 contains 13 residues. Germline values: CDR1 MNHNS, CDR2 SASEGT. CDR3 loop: CASDPGQGYEQYF. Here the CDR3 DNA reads TGTGCCAGTGACCCGGGACAGGGCTACGAGCAGTACTTC.

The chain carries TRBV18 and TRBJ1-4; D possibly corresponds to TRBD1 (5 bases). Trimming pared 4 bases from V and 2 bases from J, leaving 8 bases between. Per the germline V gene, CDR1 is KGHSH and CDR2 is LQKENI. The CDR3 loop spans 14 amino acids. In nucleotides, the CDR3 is TGTGCCAGCTCACGCGGGACGACTAATGAAAAACTGTTTTTT. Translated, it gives CASSRGTTNEKLFF.

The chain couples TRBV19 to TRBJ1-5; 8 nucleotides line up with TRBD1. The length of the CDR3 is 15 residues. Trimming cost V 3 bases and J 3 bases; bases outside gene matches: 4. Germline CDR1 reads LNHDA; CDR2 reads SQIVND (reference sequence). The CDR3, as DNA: TGTGCCAGTAGTATTGGACAGGGCCTCAATCAGCCCCAGCATTTT. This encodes CASSIGQGLNQPQHF.

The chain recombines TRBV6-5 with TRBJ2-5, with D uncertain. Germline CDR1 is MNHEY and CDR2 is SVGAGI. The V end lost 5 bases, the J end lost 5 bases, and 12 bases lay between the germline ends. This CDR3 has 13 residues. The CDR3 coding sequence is TGTGCCAGCAGTCAGACCTTGCAGGAGACCCAGTACTTC. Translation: CASSQTLQETQYF.

The CDR3 region is CASSPGLAGAGEQYF. Here the CDR3 DNA reads TGTGCCAGCAGCCCCGGACTAGCGGGAGCTGGGGAGCAGTACTTC. This chain uses TRBV11-3 with TRBJ2-7; TRBD2 aligns across 13 bases. The CDR3 totals 15 residues. J lost 7 bases, V lost 5 bases, and 8 bases had no gene match. Germline CDR1 and CDR2: SGHNT and YENEEA.

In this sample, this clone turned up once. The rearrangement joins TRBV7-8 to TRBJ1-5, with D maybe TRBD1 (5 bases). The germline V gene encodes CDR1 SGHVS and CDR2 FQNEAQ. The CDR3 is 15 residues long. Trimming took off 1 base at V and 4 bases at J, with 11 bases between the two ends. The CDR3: CASSLGPGKNQPQHF. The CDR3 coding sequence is TGTGCCAGCAGCTTAGGTCCAGGGAAGAATCAGCCCCAGCATTTT.